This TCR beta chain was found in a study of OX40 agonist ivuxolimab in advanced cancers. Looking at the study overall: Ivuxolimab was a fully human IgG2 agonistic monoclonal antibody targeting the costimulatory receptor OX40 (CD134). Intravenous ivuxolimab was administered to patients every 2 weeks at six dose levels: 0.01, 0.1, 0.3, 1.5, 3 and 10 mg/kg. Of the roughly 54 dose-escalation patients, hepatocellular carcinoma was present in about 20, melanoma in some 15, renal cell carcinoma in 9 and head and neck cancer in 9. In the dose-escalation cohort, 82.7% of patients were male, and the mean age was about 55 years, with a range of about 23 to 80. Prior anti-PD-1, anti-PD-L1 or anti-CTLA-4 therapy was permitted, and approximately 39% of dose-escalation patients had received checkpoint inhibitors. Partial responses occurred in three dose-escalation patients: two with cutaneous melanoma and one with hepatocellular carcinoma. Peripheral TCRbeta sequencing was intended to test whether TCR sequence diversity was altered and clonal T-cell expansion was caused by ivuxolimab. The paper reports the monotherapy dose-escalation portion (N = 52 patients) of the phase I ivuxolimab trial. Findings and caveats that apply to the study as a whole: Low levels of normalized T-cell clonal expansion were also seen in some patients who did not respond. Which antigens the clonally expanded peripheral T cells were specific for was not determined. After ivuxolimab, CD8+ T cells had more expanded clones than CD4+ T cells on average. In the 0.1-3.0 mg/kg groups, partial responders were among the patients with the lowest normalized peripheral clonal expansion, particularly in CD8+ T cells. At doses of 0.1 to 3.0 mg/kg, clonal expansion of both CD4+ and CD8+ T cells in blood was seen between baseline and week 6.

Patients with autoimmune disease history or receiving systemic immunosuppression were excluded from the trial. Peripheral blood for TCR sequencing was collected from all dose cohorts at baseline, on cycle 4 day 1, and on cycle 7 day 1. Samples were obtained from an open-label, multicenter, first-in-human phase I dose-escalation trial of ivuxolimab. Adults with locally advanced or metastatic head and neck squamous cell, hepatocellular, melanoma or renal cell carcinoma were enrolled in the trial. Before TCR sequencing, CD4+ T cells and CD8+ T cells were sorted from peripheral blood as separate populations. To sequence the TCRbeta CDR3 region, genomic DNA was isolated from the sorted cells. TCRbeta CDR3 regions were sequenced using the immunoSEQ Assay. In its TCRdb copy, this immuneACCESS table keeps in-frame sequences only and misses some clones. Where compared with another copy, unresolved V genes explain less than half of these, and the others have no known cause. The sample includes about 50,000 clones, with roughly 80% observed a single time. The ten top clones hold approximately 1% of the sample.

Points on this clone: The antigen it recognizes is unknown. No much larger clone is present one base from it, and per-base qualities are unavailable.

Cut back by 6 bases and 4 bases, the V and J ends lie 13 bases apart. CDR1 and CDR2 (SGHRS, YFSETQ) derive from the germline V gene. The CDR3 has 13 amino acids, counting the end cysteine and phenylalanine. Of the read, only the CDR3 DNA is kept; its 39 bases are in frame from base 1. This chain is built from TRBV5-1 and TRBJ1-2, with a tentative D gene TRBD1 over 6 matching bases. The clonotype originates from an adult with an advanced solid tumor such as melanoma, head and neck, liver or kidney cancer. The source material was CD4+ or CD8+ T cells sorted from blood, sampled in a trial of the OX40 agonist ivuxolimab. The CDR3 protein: CASTSGGVYGYTF. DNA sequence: TGCGCCAGCACCTCGGGGGGCGTCTATGGCTACACCTTC.